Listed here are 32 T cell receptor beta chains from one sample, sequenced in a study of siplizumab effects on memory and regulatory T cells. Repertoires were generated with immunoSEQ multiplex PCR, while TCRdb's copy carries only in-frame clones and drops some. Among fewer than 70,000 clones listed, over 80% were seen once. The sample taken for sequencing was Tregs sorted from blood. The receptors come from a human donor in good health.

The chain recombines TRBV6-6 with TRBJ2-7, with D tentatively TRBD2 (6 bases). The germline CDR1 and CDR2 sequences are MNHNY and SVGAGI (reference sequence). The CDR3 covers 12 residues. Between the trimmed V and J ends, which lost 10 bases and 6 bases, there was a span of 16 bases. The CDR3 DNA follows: TGTGCCACCCAATCGGGACTCTTCGAGCAGTACTTC. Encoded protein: CATQSGLFEQYF.

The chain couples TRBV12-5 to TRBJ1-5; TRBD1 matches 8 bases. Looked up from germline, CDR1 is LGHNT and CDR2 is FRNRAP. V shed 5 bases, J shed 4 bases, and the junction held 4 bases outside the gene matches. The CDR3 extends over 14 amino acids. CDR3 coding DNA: TGTGCTAGTGGTCCGGACAGGGTTAATCAGCCCCAGCATTTT. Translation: CASGPDRVNQPQHF.

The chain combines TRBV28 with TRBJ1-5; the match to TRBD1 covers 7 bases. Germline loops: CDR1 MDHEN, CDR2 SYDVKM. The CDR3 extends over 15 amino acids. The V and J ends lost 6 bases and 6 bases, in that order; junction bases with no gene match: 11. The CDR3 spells CASRGTGEWFQPQHF. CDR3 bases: TGTGCCAGCAGAGGTACAGGGGAGTGGTTTCAGCCCCAGCATTTT. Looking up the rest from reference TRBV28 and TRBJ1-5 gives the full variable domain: DVKVTQSSRYLVKRTGEKVFLECVQDMDHENMFWYRQDPGLGLRLIYFSYDVKMKEKGDIPEGYSVSREKKERFSLILESASTNQTSMYLCASRGTGEWFQPQHFGDGTRLSIL.

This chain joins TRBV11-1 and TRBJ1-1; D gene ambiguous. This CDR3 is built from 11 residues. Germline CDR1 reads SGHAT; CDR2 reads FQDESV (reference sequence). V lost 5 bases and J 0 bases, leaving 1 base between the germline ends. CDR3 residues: CASSLNTEAFF. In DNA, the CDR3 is TGTGCCAGCAGCCTGAACACTGAAGCTTTCTTT.

The CDR3 spells CAWSVTYSTSGNTIYF. The CDR3 DNA reads as TGTGCCTGGAGTGTAACGTATTCGACTTCTGGAAACACCATATATTTT. The V and J genes are TRBV30 and TRBJ1-3; D remains ambiguous. This CDR3 is 16 amino acids long. Trimming took off 0 bases at V and 1 base at J, with 13 bases between the two ends. CDR1 is GTSNPN and CDR2 is SVGIG in the germline V gene (reference sequence).

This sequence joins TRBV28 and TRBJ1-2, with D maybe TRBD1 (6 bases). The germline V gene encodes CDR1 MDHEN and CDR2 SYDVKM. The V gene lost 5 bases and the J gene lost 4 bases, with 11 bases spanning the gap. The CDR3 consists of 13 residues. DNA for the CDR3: TGTGCCAGCAGTGAAGACAGGCTCTATGGCTACACCTTC. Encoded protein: CASSEDRLYGYTF.

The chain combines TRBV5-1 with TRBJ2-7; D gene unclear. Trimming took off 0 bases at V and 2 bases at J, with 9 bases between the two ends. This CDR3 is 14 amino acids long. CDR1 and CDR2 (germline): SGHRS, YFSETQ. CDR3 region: CASSLGQPAYEQYF. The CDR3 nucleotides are TGCGCCAGCAGCTTGGGCCAGCCAGCCTACGAGCAGTACTTC.

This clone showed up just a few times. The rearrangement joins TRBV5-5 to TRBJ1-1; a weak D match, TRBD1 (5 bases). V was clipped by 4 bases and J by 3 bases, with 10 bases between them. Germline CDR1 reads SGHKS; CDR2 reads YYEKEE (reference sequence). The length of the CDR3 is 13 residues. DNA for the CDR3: TGTGCCAGCAGCCCAGGGACCCACACTGAAGCTTTCTTT. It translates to CASSPGTHTEAFF.

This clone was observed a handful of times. CDR3 amino acids: CASRDRTEAFF. CDR3 DNA sequence: TGTGCCAGTAGGGACAGGACTGAAGCTTTCTTT. The chain recombines TRBV19 with TRBJ1-1; 7 nucleotides match TRBD1. V gave up 6 bases and J gave up 5 bases; unmatched junction bases: 0. Germline CDR1 is LNHDA and CDR2 is SQIVND (reference sequence). This CDR3 comprises 11 residues. Full variable domain (rest looked up from reference TRBV19 and TRBJ1-1): DGGITQSPKYLFRKEGQNVTLSCEQNLNHDAMYWYRQDPGQGLRLIYYSQIVNDFQKGDIAEGYSVSREKKESFPLTVTSAQKNPTAFYLCASRDRTEAFFGQGTRLTVV.

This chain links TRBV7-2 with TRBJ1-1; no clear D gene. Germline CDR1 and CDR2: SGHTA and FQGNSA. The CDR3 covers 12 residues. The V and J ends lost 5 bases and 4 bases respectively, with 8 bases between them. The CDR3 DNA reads TGTGCCAGCAGCCGCCGCCCCACTGAAGCTTTCTTT. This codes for CASSRRPTEAFF.

The CDR3 sequence is CASSYAGLNTGELFF. The CDR3 DNA sequence: TGTGCCAGCAGTTACGCCGGGCTGAACACCGGGGAGCTGTTTTTT. The chain links TRBV6-5 to TRBJ2-2; D unclear. This CDR3 comprises 15 residues. V lost 2 bases and J 1 base, leaving 8 bases between the germline ends. Germline V CDR1 and CDR2: MNHEY, SVGAGI.

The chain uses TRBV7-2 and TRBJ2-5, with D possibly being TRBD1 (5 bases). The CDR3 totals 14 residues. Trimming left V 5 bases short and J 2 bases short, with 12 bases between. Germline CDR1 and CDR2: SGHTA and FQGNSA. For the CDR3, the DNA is TGTGCCAGCAGCCCAGGGCCAGGTCAAGAGACCCAGTACTTC. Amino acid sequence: CASSPGPGQETQYF.

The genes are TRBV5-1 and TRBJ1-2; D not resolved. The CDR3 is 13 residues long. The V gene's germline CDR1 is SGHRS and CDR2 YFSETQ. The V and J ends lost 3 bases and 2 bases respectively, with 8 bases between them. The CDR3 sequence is CASSSDGNYGYTF. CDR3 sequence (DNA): TGCGCCAGCAGCTCCGACGGCAACTATGGCTACACCTTC. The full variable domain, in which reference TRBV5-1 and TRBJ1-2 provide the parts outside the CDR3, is KAGVTQTPRYLIKTRGQQVTLSCSPISGHRSVSWYQQTPGQGLQFLFEYFSETQRNKGNFPGRFSGRQFSNSRSEMNVSTLELGDSALYLCASSSDGNYGYTFGSGTRLTVV.

Written as DNA, the CDR3 is TGTGCCAGTAGTATAATCCGAGGGCCCTACCAGCCCCAGCATTTT. Translated, it gives CASSIIRGPYQPQHF. This chain connects TRBV19 to TRBJ1-5; D not certain. Trimming removed 2 bases from V and 7 bases from J, with 15 bases in between. CDR3 length: 15 residues. Germline loops: CDR1 LNHDA, CDR2 SQIVND (reference sequence).

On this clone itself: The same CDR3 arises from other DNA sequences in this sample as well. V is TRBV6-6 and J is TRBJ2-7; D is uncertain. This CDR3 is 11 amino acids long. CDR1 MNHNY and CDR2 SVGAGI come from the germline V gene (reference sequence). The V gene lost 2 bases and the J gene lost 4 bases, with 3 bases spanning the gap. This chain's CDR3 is CASSYRYEQYF. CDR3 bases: TGTGCCAGCAGTTACCGTTACGAGCAGTACTTC.

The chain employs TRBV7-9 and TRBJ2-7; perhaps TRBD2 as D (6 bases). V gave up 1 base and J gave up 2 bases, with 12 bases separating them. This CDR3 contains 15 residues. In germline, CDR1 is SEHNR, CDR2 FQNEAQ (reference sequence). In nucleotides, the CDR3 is TGTGCCAGCAGCTTAGGGGGCGGGGATACCTACGAGCAGTACTTC. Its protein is CASSLGGGDTYEQYF. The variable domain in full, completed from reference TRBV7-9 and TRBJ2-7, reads DTGVSQNPRHKITKRGQNVTFRCDPISEHNRLYWYRQTLGQGPEFLTYFQNEAQLEKSRLLSDRFSAERPKGSFSTLEIQRTEQGDSAMYLCASSLGGGDTYEQYFGPGTRLTVT.

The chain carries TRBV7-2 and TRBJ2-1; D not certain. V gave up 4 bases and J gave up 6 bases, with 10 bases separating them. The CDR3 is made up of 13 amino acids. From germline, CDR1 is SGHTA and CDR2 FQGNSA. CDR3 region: CASSSLGGNEQFF. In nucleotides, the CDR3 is TGTGCCAGCAGCTCCCTGGGCGGCAATGAGCAGTTCTTC.

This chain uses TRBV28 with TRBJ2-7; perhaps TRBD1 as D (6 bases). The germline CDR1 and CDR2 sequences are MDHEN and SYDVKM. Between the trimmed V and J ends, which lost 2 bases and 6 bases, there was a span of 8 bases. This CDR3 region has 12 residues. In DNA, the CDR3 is TGTGCCAGCAGTTTAAACAGGGCCGAGCAGTACTTC. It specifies CASSLNRAEQYF.

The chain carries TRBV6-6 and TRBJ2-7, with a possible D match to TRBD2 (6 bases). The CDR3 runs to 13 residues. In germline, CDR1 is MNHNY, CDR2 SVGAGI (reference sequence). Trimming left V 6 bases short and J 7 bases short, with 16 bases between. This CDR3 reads CASSRDSLGEQYF. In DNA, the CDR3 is TGTGCCAGCAGCAGGGACTCCTTGGGAGAGCAGTACTTC.

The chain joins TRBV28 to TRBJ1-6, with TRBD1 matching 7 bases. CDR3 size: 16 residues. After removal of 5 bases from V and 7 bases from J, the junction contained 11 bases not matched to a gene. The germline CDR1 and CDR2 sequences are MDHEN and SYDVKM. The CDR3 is CASSPHVGTVNSPLHF. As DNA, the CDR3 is TGTGCCAGCAGTCCCCACGTGGGGACAGTGAATTCACCCCTCCACTTT. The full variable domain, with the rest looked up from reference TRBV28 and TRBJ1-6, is DVKVTQSSRYLVKRTGEKVFLECVQDMDHENMFWYRQDPGLGLRLIYFSYDVKMKEKGDIPEGYSVSREKKERFSLILESASTNQTSMYLCASSPHVGTVNSPLHFGNGTRLTVT.

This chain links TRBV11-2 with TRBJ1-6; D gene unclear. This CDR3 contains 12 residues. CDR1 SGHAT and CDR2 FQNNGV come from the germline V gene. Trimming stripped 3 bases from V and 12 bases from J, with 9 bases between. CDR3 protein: CASSFSDGPLHF. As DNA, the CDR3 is TGTGCCAGCAGCTTTTCAGACGGACCCCTCCACTTT.

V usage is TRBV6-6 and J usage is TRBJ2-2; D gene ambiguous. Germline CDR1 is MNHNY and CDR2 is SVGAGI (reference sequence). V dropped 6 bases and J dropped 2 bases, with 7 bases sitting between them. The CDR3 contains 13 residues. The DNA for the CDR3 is TGTGCCAGCAGAACAGAAAACACCGGGGAGCTGTTTTTT. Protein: CASRTENTGELFF.

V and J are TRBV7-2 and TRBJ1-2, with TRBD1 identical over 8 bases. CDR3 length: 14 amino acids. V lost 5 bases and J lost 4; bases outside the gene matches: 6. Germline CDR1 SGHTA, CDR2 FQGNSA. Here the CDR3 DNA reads TGTGCCAGCAGCCCCAGGGGGCGCACCTATGGCTACACCTTC. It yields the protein CASSPRGRTYGYTF.

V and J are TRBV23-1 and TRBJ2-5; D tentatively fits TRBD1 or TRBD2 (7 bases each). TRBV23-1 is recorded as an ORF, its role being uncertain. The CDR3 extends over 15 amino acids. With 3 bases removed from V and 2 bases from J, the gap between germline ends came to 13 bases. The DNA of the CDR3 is TGCGCCAGCAGTCACCAGGGGGGGGGACAAGAGACCCAGTACTTC. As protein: CASSHQGGGQETQYF.

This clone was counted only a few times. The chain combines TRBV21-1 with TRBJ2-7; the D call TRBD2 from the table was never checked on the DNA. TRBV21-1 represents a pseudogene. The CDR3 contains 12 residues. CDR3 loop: CASITLGYEQYF. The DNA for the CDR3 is TGTGCCAGCATCACCCTCGGTTACGAGCAGTACTTC.

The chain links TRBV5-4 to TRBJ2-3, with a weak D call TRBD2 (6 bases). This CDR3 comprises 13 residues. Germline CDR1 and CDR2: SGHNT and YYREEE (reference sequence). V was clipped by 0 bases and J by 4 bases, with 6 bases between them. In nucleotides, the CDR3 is TGTGCCAGCAGCTTGGGACTAGCAGATACGCAGTATTTT. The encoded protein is CASSLGLADTQYF.

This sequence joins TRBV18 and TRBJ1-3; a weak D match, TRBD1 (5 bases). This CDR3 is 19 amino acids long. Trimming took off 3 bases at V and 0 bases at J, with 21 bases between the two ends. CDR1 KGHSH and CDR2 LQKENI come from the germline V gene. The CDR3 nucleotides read TGTGCCAGCTCACCTACACCGCCAGGGCAGGATGTCTCTGGAAACACCATATATTTT. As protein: CASSPTPPGQDVSGNTIYF.

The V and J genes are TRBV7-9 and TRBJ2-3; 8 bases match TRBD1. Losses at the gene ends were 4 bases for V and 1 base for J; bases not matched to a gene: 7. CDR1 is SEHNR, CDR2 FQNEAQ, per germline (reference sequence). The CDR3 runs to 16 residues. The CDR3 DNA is TGTGCCAGCAGCTCACAAACAGGGGGTGGCACAGATACGCAGTATTTT. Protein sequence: CASSSQTGGGTDTQYF.

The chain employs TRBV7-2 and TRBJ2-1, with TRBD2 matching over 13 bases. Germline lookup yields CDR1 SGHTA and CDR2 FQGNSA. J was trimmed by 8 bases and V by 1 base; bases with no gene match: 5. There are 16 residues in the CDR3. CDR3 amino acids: CASSLDTSGRAHEQFF. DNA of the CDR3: TGTGCCAGCAGCTTAGATACTAGCGGGAGGGCCCATGAGCAGTTCTTC.

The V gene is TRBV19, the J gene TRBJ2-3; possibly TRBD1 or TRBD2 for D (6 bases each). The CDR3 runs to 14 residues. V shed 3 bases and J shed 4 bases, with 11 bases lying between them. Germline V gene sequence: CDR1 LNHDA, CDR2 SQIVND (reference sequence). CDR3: CASSISGGADTQYF. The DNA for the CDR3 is TGTGCCAGTAGTATTTCCGGGGGCGCAGATACGCAGTATTTT.

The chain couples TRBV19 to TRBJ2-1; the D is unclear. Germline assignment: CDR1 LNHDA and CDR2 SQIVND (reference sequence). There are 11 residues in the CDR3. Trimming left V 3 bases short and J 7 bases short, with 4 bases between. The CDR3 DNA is TGTGCCAGTAGTATCGGGAATGAGCAGTTCTTC. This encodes CASSIGNEQFF.

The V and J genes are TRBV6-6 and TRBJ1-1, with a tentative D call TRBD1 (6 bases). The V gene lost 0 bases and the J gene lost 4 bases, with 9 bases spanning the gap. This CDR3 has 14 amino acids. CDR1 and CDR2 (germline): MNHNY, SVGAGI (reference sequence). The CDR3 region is CASSYSRRGTEAFF. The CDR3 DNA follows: TGTGCCAGCAGTTACTCGCGCAGGGGCACTGAAGCTTTCTTT.